This T cell receptor (beta chain) was identified in a study of T-cell reconstitution after alpha-beta-depleted transplantation in children. During its preparation, the TCRbeta library received unique molecular identifiers. Using its own MiXCR run on the PCR reads, TCRdb lists one record per CDR3 protein. Seen here are approximately 300,000 distinct CDR3 sequences, roughly 7.8% observed once, and the top ten hold approximately 8.2%. This clonotype was picked up many times. The antigen remains unidentified. The study, taken as a whole, reports: T-cell numbers and diversity, one year after transplant, stemmed largely from T cells that were newly produced.

This specimen was peripheral blood, taken 360 days after TCRalphabeta/CD19-depleted stem cell transplant. The receptor comes from a female patient aged 2-9 years who had a stem cell transplant for Fanconi anemia, so the T cells may come from the graft donor.

The CDR3 DNA sequence: TGTGCCAGCAGTTTAGCAGGACCCGAAAAGCAGTACGTC. Its translation is CASSLAGPEKQYV. The chain combines TRBV12-3 or TRBV12-4 with TRBJ2-7; unclear D gene. V was pared by 0 bases and J by 8 bases, with 11 bases between. The CDR3 has 13 residues.